What follows are 14 T cell receptor beta chains derived from one specimen sequenced in a study of cytomegalovirus exposure and HLA in healthy donors. PCR employed 60 Vbeta and 13 Jbeta primers. Sequenced by immunoSEQ multiplex PCR; TCRdb stores in-frame clones only, minus some. The sample carries roughly 100,000 clones, about 80% recorded once. Specimen: PBMCs. These receptors all stem from a male donor in good health and CMV-seropositive.

V is TRBV7-2 and J is TRBJ1-2; no reliable D call. Germline assignment: CDR1 SGHTA and CDR2 FQGNSA. V was shortened by 4 bases and J by 0 bases, with 12 bases between the two germline ends. The CDR3 has 15 residues. CDR3 coding DNA: TGTGCCAGCAGCTCTACCACGGTCACTAACTATGGCTACACCTTC. It codes for CASSSTTVTNYGYTF.

This CDR3 is CASSWGPDSYEQYF. The CDR3 nucleotides are TGTGCCAGCAGTTGGGGCCCGGACTCCTACGAGCAGTACTTC. The gene calls are TRBV11-2 and TRBJ2-7; D may be TRBD1 (5 bases). Germline CDR1 SGHAT, CDR2 FQNNGV. Trimming pared 6 bases from V and 0 bases from J, leaving 12 bases between. This CDR3 contains 14 residues.

With respect to this clone: The sample carries other DNA sequences with the same CDR3. The J gene is TRBJ1-1, the V gene TRBV6-4; D not certain. The CDR3 sequence is 13 residues long. Germline V CDR1 and CDR2: MRHNA, SNTAGT. Trimming took off 5 bases at V and 1 base at J, with 8 bases between the two ends. This CDR3 is CASSLTGNTEAFF. CDR3 nucleotide sequence: TGTGCCAGCAGTCTGACGGGGAACACTGAAGCTTTCTTT.

This chain uses TRBV11-1 with TRBJ2-6, with a weak D call TRBD1 (5 bases). The CDR3 loop spans 15 amino acids. Trimming cost V 5 bases and J 4 bases, with 12 bases left between them. Germline CDR1 is SGHAT and CDR2 is FQDESV (reference sequence). The CDR3 region is CASSPGFGGANVLTF. The CDR3 DNA reads as TGTGCCAGCAGCCCAGGGTTTGGAGGGGCCAACGTCCTGACTTTC. Full variable domain (missing parts from reference TRBV11-1 and TRBJ2-6): EAEVAQSPRYKITEKSQAVAFWCDPISGHATLYWYRQILGQGPELLVQFQDESVVDDSQLPKDRFSAERLKGVDSTLKIQPAELGDSAMYLCASSPGFGGANVLTFGAGSRLTVL.

The CDR3: CASSETEGVRSPLHF. The CDR3, as DNA: TGTGCCAGCAGTGAAACGGAGGGTGTTAGATCACCCCTCCACTTT. This sequence joins TRBV6-4 and TRBJ1-6; no reliable D call. The ends were cut back, 3 bases at V and 10 bases at J, with 16 bases in the middle. The CDR3 spans 15 residues. From germline, CDR1 is MRHNA and CDR2 SNTAGT.

V and J are TRBV5-4 and TRBJ2-1, with 10 nucleotides matching TRBD1. This CDR3 is built from 15 residues. V lost 5 bases to trimming and J lost 7 bases; unmatched junction nucleotides: 9. Germline lookup yields CDR1 SGHNT and CDR2 YYREEE (reference sequence). CDR3 sequence reads: CASRYGTGVGNEQFF. As DNA, the CDR3 is TGTGCCAGCAGATATGGGACAGGGGTCGGGAATGAGCAGTTCTTC.

The chain is built from TRBV7-2 and TRBJ2-1; a weak D match, TRBD2 (5 bases). CDR3 length: 13 amino acids. Germline loops: CDR1 SGHTA, CDR2 FQGNSA. V was clipped by 5 bases and J by 7 bases, with 12 bases between them. The CDR3 bases are TGTGCCAGCAGCCCGTTACGCGGGAATGAGCAGTTCTTC. This sequence encodes CASSPLRGNEQFF.

The chain carries TRBV30 and TRBJ1-1; D is possibly TRBD1 (6 bases). Germline assignment: CDR1 GTSNPN and CDR2 SVGIG (reference sequence). Deletions cut 1 base from V and 10 bases from J, with 13 bases between. There are 12 residues in the CDR3. CDR3 loop: CAWSGRQAGAFF. For the CDR3, the DNA is TGTGCCTGGAGTGGTAGACAGGCGGGAGCTTTCTTT.

The chain has TRBV6-5 and TRBJ1-5; maybe TRBD1 (6 bases). Trimming removed 4 bases from V and 0 bases from J, with 10 bases in between. Germline-derived CDR1 and CDR2 are MNHEY and SVGAGI. There are 15 residues in the CDR3. As DNA, the CDR3 is TGTGCCAGCAGTTGGGGAGGGGGTAGCAATCAGCCCCAGCATTTT. Translating gives CASSWGGGSNQPQHF.

This chain uses TRBV13 with TRBJ2-7, with TRBD1 as a possible D gene (6 bases). This CDR3 comprises 13 residues. Trimming removed 4 bases from V and 6 bases from J, with 13 bases in between. Germline assignment: CDR1 PRHDT and CDR2 FYEKMQ (reference sequence). CDR3 nucleotide sequence: TGTGCCAGCAGCTCGCTTAGAGGGGGCGAGCAGTACTTC. It encodes CASSSLRGGEQYF.

This clone was seen a few times. This chain joins TRBV30 and TRBJ1-3; 12 positions agree with TRBD1. In germline, CDR1 is GTSNPN, CDR2 SVGIG (reference sequence). V dropped 7 bases and J dropped 3; count of bases not matched to a gene: 4. This CDR3 has 14 amino acids. CDR3 amino acids: CALGQGAFGNTIYF. The CDR3 region has the DNA TGTGCCTTGGGACAGGGGGCATTTGGAAACACCATATATTTT. Complete variable domain (other parts from reference TRBV30 and TRBJ1-3): SQTIHQWPATLVQPVGSPLSLECTVEGTSNPNLYWYRQAAGRGLQLLFYSVGIGQISSEVPQNLSASRPQDRQFILSSKKLLLSDSGFYLCALGQGAFGNTIYFGEGSWLTVV.

The chain combines TRBV13 with TRBJ1-1; tentatively, D is TRBD1 (6 bases). Trimming left V 8 bases short and J 3 bases short, with 10 bases between. CDR1 PRHDT and CDR2 FYEKMQ come from the germline V gene (reference sequence). The CDR3 is 12 amino acids. The CDR3 DNA sequence: TGTGCCAGCGGTCAGGGGTACACTGAAGCTTTCTTT. It specifies CASGQGYTEAFF.

The chain uses TRBV13 and TRBJ2-3; D unclear. Between the trimmed V and J ends, which lost 1 base and 1 base, there was a span of 6 bases. The CDR3 is 14 amino acids. CDR1 is PRHDT, CDR2 FYEKMQ, per germline (reference sequence). The CDR3 DNA is TGTGCCAGCAGCTTAGAACTGGGCACAGATACGCAGTATTTT. It codes for CASSLELGTDTQYF.

The J gene is TRBJ1-6, the V gene TRBV6-1; D uncertain. Germline V gene lookup returns CDR1 MNHNS and CDR2 SASEGT. V lost 6 bases to trimming and J lost 3 bases, with 9 bases between them. The CDR3 has 14 residues. DNA for the CDR3: TGTGCCAGCAGCGGGAGGAGCTATAATTCACCCCTCCACTTT. This sequence encodes CASSGRSYNSPLHF.